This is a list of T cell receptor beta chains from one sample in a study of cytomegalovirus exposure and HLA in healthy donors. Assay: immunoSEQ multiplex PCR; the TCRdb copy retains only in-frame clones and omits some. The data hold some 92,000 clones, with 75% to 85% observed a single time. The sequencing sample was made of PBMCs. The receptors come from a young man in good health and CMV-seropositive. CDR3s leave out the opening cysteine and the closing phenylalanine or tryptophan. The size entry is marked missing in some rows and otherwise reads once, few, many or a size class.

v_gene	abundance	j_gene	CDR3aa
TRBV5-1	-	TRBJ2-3	ASSLGLGLAGGTQY
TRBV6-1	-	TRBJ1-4	ASSPRGEKLF
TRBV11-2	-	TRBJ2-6	ASSQRTSGQFSGANVLT
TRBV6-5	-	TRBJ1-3	ASSRTGTKGNTIY
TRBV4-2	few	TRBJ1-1	ASSQDPEGLMNTEAF
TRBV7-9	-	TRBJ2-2	ASSRPDRVTIGELF
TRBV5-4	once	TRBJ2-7	ASSRTSGAPYEQY
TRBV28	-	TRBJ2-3	ASTQGQGSTDTQY
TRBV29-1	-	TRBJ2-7	SVTGTGLDEQY
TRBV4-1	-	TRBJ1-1	ASSPAGQGNTEAF
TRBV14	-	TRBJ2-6	ASSQGVAGQSVAGANVLT
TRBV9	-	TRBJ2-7	ASSVGQSSLYEQY
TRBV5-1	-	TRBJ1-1	ASYPAGATEAF
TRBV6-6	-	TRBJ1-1	ASSRIGTGESGF
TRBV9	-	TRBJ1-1	ASSVFGQGEAF
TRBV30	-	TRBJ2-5	AWSAGTDQETQY
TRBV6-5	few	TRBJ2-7	ASRPTGFYEQY
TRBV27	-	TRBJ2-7	ASSPGFKGAGSYEQY
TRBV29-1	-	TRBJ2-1	SVDGAGGPYEQF
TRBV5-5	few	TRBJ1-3	ASSPGQGVLSSGNTIY
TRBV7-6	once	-	APAFEQY
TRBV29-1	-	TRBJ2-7	SVEAAYEQY
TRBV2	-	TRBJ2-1	ASSLGGGSYNEQF
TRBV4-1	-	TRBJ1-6	ASSHRDRGIGNSPLH
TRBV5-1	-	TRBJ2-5	ASSLRGDRGGETQY
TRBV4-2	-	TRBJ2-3	ASSQAGSTDTQY
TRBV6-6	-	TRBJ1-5	ASSAGSSNQPQH
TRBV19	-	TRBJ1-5	ASSRLNRGILQPQH
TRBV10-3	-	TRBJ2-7	AISEPGQDDYEQY
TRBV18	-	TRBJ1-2	ASSQGTERRYT
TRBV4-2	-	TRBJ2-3	ASSQDWDRGSDTQY
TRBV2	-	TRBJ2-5	ASSVSGGHQETQY
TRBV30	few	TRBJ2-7	AWSALPTGVRNEQY
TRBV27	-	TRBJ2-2	ASSLGLGYTGELF
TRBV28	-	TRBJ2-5	ASSSPAGGSETQY
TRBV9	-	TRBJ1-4	ASSRGGGSNEKLF
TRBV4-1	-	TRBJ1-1	ASSHPQGSNTEAF
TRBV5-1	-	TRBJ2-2	ASRRLAGAAHGELF
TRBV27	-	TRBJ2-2	ASSLWSGGVSNTGELF
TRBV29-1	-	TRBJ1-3	SVVDRGAGNTIY
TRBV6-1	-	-	ASGIRGSSYEQY
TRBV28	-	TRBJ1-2	ASSLAGETGYT
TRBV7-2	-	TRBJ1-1	ASSQTPGRRWTF
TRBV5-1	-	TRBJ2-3	ASSPWTSGDPTGDTQY
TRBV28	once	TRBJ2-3	ASRRRGGDTQY
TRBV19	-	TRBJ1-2	ASGGHDVNYGYT
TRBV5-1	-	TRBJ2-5	ASSIQGAVVETQY